Reported below is one T cell receptor (beta chain). Its specificity is not known. With V trimmed by 3 bases and J by 7 bases, 5 bases remained unmatched. Germline CDR1 reads SGHAT; CDR2 reads FQNNGV. The CDR3 extends over 14 amino acids. The data were obtained in a study of T cell responses to AZD1222 COVID-19 vaccine. Study-wide findings and caveats: Sampling that yielded the repertoires occurred only after the peak T cell response.

TCRdb keeps only in-frame clones here, not all; method: immunoSEQ multiplex PCR. This sample has under 130,000 clones, with about 90% found just once. The chain joins TRBV11-2 to TRBJ1-5; 8 bases map to TRBD1. The specimen comprised peripheral blood, sampled on day 0 of AZD1222 vaccination. The receptor was isolated from an adult in good health. The CDR3 bases are TGTGCCAGCAGCTTCACAGGGGGGAAGCAGCCCCAGCATTTT. Translating gives CASSFTGGKQPQHF. The full variable domain, in which reference TRBV11-2 and TRBJ1-5 provide the parts outside the CDR3, is EAGVAQSPRYKIIEKRQSVAFWCNPISGHATLYWYQQILGQGPKLLIQFQNNGVVDDSQLPKDRFSAERLKGVDSTLKIQPAKLEDSAVYLCASSFTGGKQPQHFGDGTRLSIL.